Below, 7 T cell receptor beta chains from the same sample are listed, as sequenced in a study of identical twins. Using its own MiXCR run on the 5' RACE reads, TCRdb lists one record per CDR3 protein. This sample has about 330,000 distinct CDR3 sequences; 9% to 15% occur once, and the top ten carry roughly 7%. This sample also belongs to another study, concerning yellow fever vaccine responses in identical twins.

The sequenced sample was CD8+ T cells sorted from blood. The receptor source for this set is a woman in her late teens or twenties in good health.

The chain recombines TRBV10-1 with TRBJ2-2; 9 nucleotides align to TRBD1. Trimming removed 6 bases from V and 5 bases from J; junction bases left unmatched: 7. From germline, CDR1 is WNHNN and CDR2 SYGVQD (reference sequence). CDR3 length: 15 residues. The CDR3 nucleotides are TGCGCCAGCAGCGAAAACAGGGGGCATACCGGGGAGCTGTTTTTT. Amino acid sequence: CASSENRGHTGELFF.

This clonotype occurred a few times. The rearrangement uses TRBV5-6 and TRBJ2-1, with 12 positions matching TRBD2. V was clipped by 2 bases and J by 7 bases; unmatched bases: 7. Germline V CDR1 and CDR2: SGHDT, YYEEEE. The CDR3 spans 16 residues. CDR3 region: CASSFGLAGGPNEQFF. DNA of the CDR3: TGTGCCAGCAGCTTTGGGCTAGCGGGAGGGCCAAATGAGCAGTTCTTC.

This clonotype has only a few counts. The chain couples TRBV7-8 to TRBJ1-4; D is ambiguous. V was clipped by 6 bases and J by 2 bases, with 10 bases between them. The length of the CDR3 is 14 residues. CDR1 SGHVS and CDR2 FQNEAQ come from the germline V gene. CDR3 coding DNA: TGTGCCAGCAGGCCAGTGGGGACTAATGAAAAACTGTTTTTT. As protein: CASRPVGTNEKLFF.

For this clonotype: A clone one base away is much larger, so this may be a read error. The chain links TRBV5-1 to TRBJ2-6, with D possibly TRBD1 on 5 matching bases. This CDR3 is built from 18 residues. Germline CDR1 is SGHRS and CDR2 is YFSETQ. This CDR3 reads CASSLWLPPSSGANALTF. CDR3 nucleotide sequence: TGCGCCAGCAGCTTGTGGTTACCTCCAAGCTCTGGGGCCAACGCCCTGACTTTC.

This sequence joins TRBV6-2 or TRBV6-3 and TRBJ2-3; TRBD2 is a possible D gene (6 bases). The CDR3 totals 15 residues. V shed 6 bases and J shed 2 bases, with 15 bases lying between them. The germline CDR1 and CDR2 sequences are MNHEY and SVGEGT. In nucleotides, the CDR3 is TGTGCCAGCAGCTCCGGGACTCGCCACACAGATACGCAGTATTTT. This codes for CASSSGTRHTDTQYF.

In this sample, this clonotype turned up many times. The chain combines TRBV29-1 with TRBJ2-7, with D perhaps TRBD1 or TRBD2 (6 bases each). CDR3 length: 12 amino acids. The germline V gene encodes CDR1 SQVTM and CDR2 ANQGSEA. The ends were cut back, 1 base at V and 7 bases at J, with 11 bases in the middle. The chain's CDR3 is CSVEVGGFEQYF. The CDR3 nucleotides are TGCAGCGTTGAAGTAGGGGGGTTTGAGCAGTACTTC.

V usage is TRBV5-1 and J usage is TRBJ2-3; no firm D call. CDR1 and CDR2 (germline): SGHRS, YFSETQ. The CDR3 sequence is 16 residues long. V was pared by 1 base and J by 0 bases, with 12 bases between. CDR3 loop: CASSLPPATSTDTQYF. Written as DNA, the CDR3 is TGCGCCAGCAGCTTGCCCCCGGCGACTAGCACAGATACGCAGTATTTT.